The clone carrying this T cell receptor beta chain has only one observation. Sequenced by immunoSEQ multiplex PCR; TCRdb stores in-frame clones only, minus some. The sample lists some 77,000 clones, roughly 84% occurring once. Looked up from germline, CDR1 is MNHEY and CDR2 is SMNVEV (reference sequence). This CDR3 has 17 residues. V shed 3 bases, J shed 3 bases, and the junction held 11 bases outside the gene matches. Systemic immunosuppression or a history of autoimmune disease excluded patients. These data are taken from a study of OX40 agonist ivuxolimab in advanced cancers. The receptor was isolated from an adult with an advanced solid tumor such as melanoma, head and neck, liver or kidney cancer. This chain joins TRBV27 and TRBJ2-7; 10 bases line up with TRBD2. Here the sequenced sample was CD4+ or CD8+ T cells sorted from blood, taken in a trial of the OX40 agonist ivuxolimab. The CDR3: CASSLHLPASGSYEQYF. The CDR3 DNA is TGTGCCAGCAGTTTGCATCTCCCGGCTAGCGGGAGCTACGAGCAGTACTTC.